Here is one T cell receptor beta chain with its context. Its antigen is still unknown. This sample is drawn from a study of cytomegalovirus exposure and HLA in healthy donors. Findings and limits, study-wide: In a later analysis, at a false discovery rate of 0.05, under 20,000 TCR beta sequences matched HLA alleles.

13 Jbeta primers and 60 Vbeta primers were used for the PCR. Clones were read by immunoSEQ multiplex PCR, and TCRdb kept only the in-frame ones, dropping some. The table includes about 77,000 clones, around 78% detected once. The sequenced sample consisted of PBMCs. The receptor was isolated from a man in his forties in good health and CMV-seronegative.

As DNA, the CDR3 is TGTGCCAGCAGTTTAGCAGGGGACGGTTACGAGCAGTACTTC. Translated: CASSLAGDGYEQYF. V and J are TRBV27 and TRBJ2-7, with D perhaps matching TRBD1 (6 bases). The germline CDR1 and CDR2 sequences are MNHEY and SMNVEV (reference sequence). V was cut by 2 bases and J by 4 bases, with 12 bases left in between. This CDR3 has 14 residues.